The TCR beta chain described here comes from a study of T cell responses to AZD1222 COVID-19 vaccine. The CDR3 is 14 amino acids. Germline CDR1 reads MNHEY; CDR2 reads SVGAGI. The V gene lost 0 bases and the J gene lost 4 bases, with 9 bases spanning the gap. Sequencing used immunoSEQ multiplex PCR; TCRdb keeps in-frame clones, though not all of them. Of more than 85,000 clones in the sample, 87% are singletons; the top ten hold 4.4%. The sequence was obtained from an adult who received the AZD1222 COVID-19 vaccine. The chain carries TRBV6-5 and TRBJ1-2; a possible D gene is TRBD1 (5 bases). The material was peripheral blood, obtained 28 days after the second AZD1222 dose. The chain's CDR3 is CASSYSGDPYGYTF. As DNA, the CDR3 is TGTGCCAGCAGTTACTCGGGGGATCCCTATGGCTACACCTTC.